This T cell receptor beta chain was sequenced in a study of T cells in Graves' hyperthyroidism and ophthalmopathy. Overall study findings and caveats: Ophthalmopathy was predicted by the model a median of roughly 6.6 months ahead of onset.

This clonotype was seen many times. The antigen remains unidentified. It was considered stable Graves' hyperthyroidism when ophthalmopathy did not progress within 18 months. Researchers barred patients who had uncontrolled infection, other autoimmune disease, pregnancy or lactation. Source material for PBMCs was about 11 ml fresh peripheral blood. Per the germline V gene, CDR1 is DFQATT and CDR2 is SNEGSKA (reference sequence). This CDR3 has 15 amino acids. Trimming pared 5 bases from V and 1 base from J, leaving 17 bases between. RNA transcripts gave rise to amplified TCR beta CDR3 regions. Initially, a first-round RT-PCR of the TCR CDR3 employed the HTBI primer set. TCRdb redid the calling of the multiplex PCR reads with MiXCR, one entry per CDR3 protein. The table includes approximately 400,000 distinct CDR3 sequences, approximately 15% detected once.

Sequences were obtained from blood. The chain joins TRBV20-1 to TRBJ2-5, with D unresolved. This receptor was obtained from an older woman with Graves' hyperthyroidism. CDR3 loop: CSASRIFPLQETQYF. CDR3 nucleotide sequence: TGCAGTGCTTCTCGGATTTTTCCCCTCCAAGAGACCCAGTACTTC.